This T cell receptor beta chain derives from a study of blood T cell repertoires in COVID-19. Background on the study: The United States, Italy and Spain were the sources of the acute and convalescent COVID-19 samples.

TCRdb's table, derived via immunoSEQ multiplex PCR, lists solely in-frame clones and lacks some. The table lists about 260,000 clones, about 80% of them singletons. CDR1 is LNHDA, CDR2 SQIVND, per germline (reference sequence). Trimming stripped 5 bases from V and 6 bases from J, with 14 bases between. This CDR3 is 13 amino acids long. This clone was seen many times. The TCR sequence derives from an elderly woman with acute or convalescent COVID-19. The sample comprised peripheral blood. The chain uses TRBV19 and TRBJ2-7, with D possibly being TRBD1 (5 bases). The CDR3 reads CASSQGVSGEQYF. Written as DNA, the CDR3 is TGTGCCAGTAGTCAAGGGGTTTCCGGCGAGCAGTACTTC.